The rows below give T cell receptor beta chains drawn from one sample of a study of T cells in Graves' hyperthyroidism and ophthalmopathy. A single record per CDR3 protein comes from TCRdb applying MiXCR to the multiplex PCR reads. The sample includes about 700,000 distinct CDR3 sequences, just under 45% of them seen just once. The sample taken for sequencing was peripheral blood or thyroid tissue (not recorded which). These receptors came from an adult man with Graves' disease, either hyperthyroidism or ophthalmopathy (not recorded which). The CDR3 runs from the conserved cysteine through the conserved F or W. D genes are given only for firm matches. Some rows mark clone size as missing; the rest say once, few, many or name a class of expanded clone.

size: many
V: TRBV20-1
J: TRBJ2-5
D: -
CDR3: CSATGAALAETQYF
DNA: TGCAGTGCCACAGGGGCCGCACTAGCAGAGACCCAGTACTTC

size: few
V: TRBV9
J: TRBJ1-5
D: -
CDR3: CASSRGSQPQHF
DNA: TGTGCCAGCAGCCGGGGGTCTCAGCCCCAGCATTTT

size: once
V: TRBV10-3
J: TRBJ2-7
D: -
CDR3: CASSVAGAGQEQYF
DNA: TGTGCCAGCAGTGTCGCCGGGGCAGGGCAAGAGCAGTACTTC

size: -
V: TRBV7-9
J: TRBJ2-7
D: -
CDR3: CATGRYYEQYF
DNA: TGTGCCACGGGACGTTACTACGAGCAGTACTTC

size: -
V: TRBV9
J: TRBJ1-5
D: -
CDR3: CASSFQGYSNQPQHF
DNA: TGTGCCAGCAGTTTCCAGGGCTATAGCAATCAGCCCCAGCATTTT

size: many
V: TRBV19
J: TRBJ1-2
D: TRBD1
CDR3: CASSITGGYYGYTF
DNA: TGTGCCAGTAGTATAACAGGGGGCTACTATGGCTACACCTTC

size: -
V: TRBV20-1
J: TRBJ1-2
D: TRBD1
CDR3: CSARVTGKDGYTF
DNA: TGCAGTGCTAGAGTGACAGGGAAGGATGGCTACACCTTC

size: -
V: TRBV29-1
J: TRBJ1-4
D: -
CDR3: CSVVSGVAVTNEKLFF
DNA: TGCAGCGTAGTCTCAGGGGTCGCGGTAACTAATGAAAAACTGTTTTTT

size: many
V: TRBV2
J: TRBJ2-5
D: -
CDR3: CASSGIGKETQYF
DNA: TGTGCCAGCAGTGGAATCGGCAAAGAGACCCAGTACTTC

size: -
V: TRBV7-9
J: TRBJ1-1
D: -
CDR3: CASSPGHLGLNTEAFF
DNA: TGTGCCAGCAGTCCAGGACACCTGGGCCTGAACACTGAAGCTTTCTTT

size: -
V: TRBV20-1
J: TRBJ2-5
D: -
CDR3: CSARGTAGETQYF
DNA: TGCAGTGCTAGAGGGACTGCGGGAGAGACCCAGTACTTC

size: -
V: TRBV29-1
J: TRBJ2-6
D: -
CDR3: CSLFGSQGGVGANVLTF
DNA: TGCAGCTTATTTGGCAGCCAGGGGGGCGTCGGGGCCAACGTCCTGACTTTC

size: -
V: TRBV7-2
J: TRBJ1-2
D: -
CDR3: CASSLVGGAGLNRIGYTF
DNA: TGTGCCAGCAGCTTAGTGGGGGGGGCAGGGCTAAACCGAATTGGCTACACCTTC

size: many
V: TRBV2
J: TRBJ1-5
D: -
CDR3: CASRGDVGNQPQHF
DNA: TGTGCCAGCAGGGGCGACGTTGGCAATCAGCCCCAGCATTTT

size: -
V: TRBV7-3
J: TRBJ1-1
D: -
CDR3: CATSQYRGGTEAFF
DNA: TGTGCCACGTCCCAGTACCGGGGGGGGACTGAAGCTTTCTTT

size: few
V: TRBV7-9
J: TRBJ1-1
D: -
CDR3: CASSLGEGRNTEAFF
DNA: TGTGCCAGCAGCTTAGGGGAGGGACGCAACACTGAAGCTTTCTTT

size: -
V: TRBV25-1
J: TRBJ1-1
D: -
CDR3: CASSPHGTRNTEAFF
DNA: TGTGCCAGCAGCCCCCACGGAACGAGGAACACTGAAGCTTTCTTT

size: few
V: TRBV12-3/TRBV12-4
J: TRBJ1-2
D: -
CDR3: CASSFNNYYGYTF
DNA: TGTGCCAGCAGTTTTAACAACTACTATGGCTACACCTTC

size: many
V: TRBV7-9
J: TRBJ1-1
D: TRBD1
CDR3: CASREGAGEAFF
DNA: TGTGCCAGCAGAGAGGGGGCAGGGGAAGCTTTCTTT

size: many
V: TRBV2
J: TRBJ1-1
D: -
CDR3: CASTLGAYTEAFF
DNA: TGTGCCAGCACCCTGGGGGCGTACACTGAAGCTTTCTTT

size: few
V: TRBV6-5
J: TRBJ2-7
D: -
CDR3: CASSESHLSYEQYF
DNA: TGTGCCAGCAGTGAAAGCCATCTCTCCTACGAGCAGTACTTC

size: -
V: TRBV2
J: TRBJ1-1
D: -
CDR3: CASSYSWDTGAEAFF
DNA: TGTGCCAGCAGTTACTCGTGGGACACGGGCGCTGAAGCTTTCTTT

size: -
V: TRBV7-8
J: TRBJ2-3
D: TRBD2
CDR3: CASSFGLGGRTPDTQYF
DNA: TGTGCCAGCAGCTTCGGGTTGGGCGGGAGGACCCCAGATACGCAGTATTTT

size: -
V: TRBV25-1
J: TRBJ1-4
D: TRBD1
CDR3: CVSNPGGNEKLFF
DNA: TGTGTTAGCAACCCAGGGGGCAACGAAAAACTGTTTTTT

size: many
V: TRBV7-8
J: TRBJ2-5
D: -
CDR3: CASSLPSGFETQYF
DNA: TGTGCCAGCAGCTTACCATCCGGGTTTGAGACCCAGTACTTC

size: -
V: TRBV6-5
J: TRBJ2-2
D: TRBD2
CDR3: CASSLAGPPGELFF
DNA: TGTGCCAGCAGCCTAGCGGGGCCGCCCGGGGAGCTGTTTTTT

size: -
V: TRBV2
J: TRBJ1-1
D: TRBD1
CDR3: CASSLQQGVNTEAFF
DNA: TGTGCCAGCAGCCTACAACAGGGGGTGAACACTGAAGCTTTCTTT

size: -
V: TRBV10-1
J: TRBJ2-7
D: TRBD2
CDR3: CASSVGLAAVSYEQYF
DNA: TGCGCCAGCAGTGTAGGGCTAGCGGCCGTATCCTACGAGCAGTACTTC

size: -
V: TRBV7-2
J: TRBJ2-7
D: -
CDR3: CASSPKQGYEQYF
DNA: TGTGCCAGCTCACCGAAACAGGGTTACGAGCAGTACTTC

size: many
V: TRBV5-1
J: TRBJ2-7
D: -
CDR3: CASSLESEQYF
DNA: TGCGCCAGCAGCTTGGAGAGCGAGCAGTACTTC

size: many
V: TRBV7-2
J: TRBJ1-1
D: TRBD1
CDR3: CASSNPGQGEAFF
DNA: TGTGCCAGCAGCAATCCGGGACAGGGAGAAGCTTTCTTT

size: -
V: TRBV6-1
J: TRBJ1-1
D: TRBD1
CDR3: CASRDRADWTEAFF
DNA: TGTGCCAGCAGGGACAGGGCGGATTGGACTGAAGCTTTCTTT

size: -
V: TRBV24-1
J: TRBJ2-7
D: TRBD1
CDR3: CATSDPDRAWYF
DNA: TGTGCCACCAGTGATCCAGACAGGGCGTGGTACTTC

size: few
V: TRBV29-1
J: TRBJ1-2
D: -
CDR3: CSVDSGQGDPLGYGYTF
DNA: TGCAGCGTGGACTCGGGGCAGGGTGATCCCTTGGGCTATGGCTACACCTTC

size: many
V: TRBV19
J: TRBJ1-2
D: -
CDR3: CASSIYGEGYGYTF
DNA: TGTGCCAGTAGTATATACGGCGAGGGCTATGGCTACACCTTC

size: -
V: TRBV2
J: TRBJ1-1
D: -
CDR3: CASSETRRMNTEAFF
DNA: TGTGCCAGCAGTGAAACCCGGCGGATGAACACTGAAGCTTTCTTT

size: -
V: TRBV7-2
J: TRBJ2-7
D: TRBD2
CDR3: CASSLGRLAGGNEQYF
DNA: TGTGCCAGCAGCTTAGGTCGCTTAGCGGGAGGCAACGAGCAGTACTTC